The 31 T cell receptor beta chains presented below share a single source sample, sequenced in a study of regulatory T cells in long-lasting Graves disease. Libraries of TCR beta came from iRepertoire HTBI primers plus Arm-PCR of CDR3 regions. From the multiplex PCR reads, TCRdb called clonotypes with MiXCR, one entry per CDR3 protein. The sample lists 400,000 to 500,000 distinct CDR3 sequences; roughly 15% were seen once. Time point meaning: newly diagnosed GD, antithyroid drugs for less than 3 months. Generation of the TCR library employed RNA extracted from PBMCs. These data are also associated with another study on T cells in Graves' hyperthyroidism and ophthalmopathy.

Sequenced material: peripheral blood mononuclear cells (PBMCs), taken at new diagnosis, from a patient treated with antithyroid drugs. These receptors came from a woman in her 30s with Graves disease.

There are many counts of this clonotype. J is TRBJ2-7 and V is TRBV5-1; D is possibly TRBD2 (6 bases). CDR1 is SGHRS, CDR2 YFSETQ, per germline. The CDR3 is made up of 14 amino acids. Trimming removed 3 bases at V and 2 bases at J, with 12 bases between. The DNA for the CDR3 is TGCGCCAGCAGCTCCCTTGCGGGACCCTACGAGCAGTACTTC. Its translation is CASSSLAGPYEQYF.

For this clonotype: This may be a read error: a much more frequent sequence differs by one nucleotide. This chain connects TRBV2 to TRBJ1-1; D remains ambiguous. Trimming left V 4 bases short and J 2 bases short, with 14 bases between. The CDR3 spans 15 residues. Looked up from germline, CDR1 is SNHLY and CDR2 is FYNNEI. DNA of the CDR3: TGTGCCAGCAGTGGGACGGCCTCTCCAAACACTGAAGCTTTCTTT. Translation: CASSGTASPNTEAFF. Together with reference TRBV2 and TRBJ1-1, the CDR3 gives the full variable domain: EPEVTQTPSHQVTQMGQEVILRCVPISNHLYFYWYRQILGQKVEFLVSFYNNEISEKSEIFDDQFSVERPDGSNFTLKIRSTKLEDSAMYFCASSGTASPNTEAFFGQGTRLTVV.

This clonotype was detected many times. V is TRBV12-5 and J is TRBJ2-1, with D hard to call. The CDR3 is 12 amino acids. V lost 4 bases to trimming and J lost 4 bases, with 5 bases between them. From germline, CDR1 is LGHNT and CDR2 FRNRAP. CDR3 protein: CASGYGYNEQFF. As DNA, the CDR3 is TGTGCTAGTGGTTATGGATACAATGAGCAGTTCTTC.

In its sample, this clonotype was seen many times. J is TRBJ1-2 and V is TRBV27; TRBD1 agrees at 9 bases. The CDR3 contains 14 residues. CDR1 MNHEY and CDR2 SMNVEV come from the germline V gene (reference sequence). The trim removed 6 bases at V and 5 bases at J, leaving 7 bases unmatched. The CDR3 DNA is TGTGCCAGCAGGGCTACAGGGGGCGCTTATGGCTACACCTTC. Translation: CASRATGGAYGYTF.

This clonotype occurred a few times. V gene TRBV24-1 combines with J gene TRBJ2-5, with D hard to call. This CDR3 is built from 16 residues. Deletions cut 3 bases from V and 5 bases from J, with 18 bases between. Germline V gene sequence: CDR1 KGHDR, CDR2 SFDVKD. CDR3 DNA sequence: TGTGCCACCAGTGATCTACGGACCGACCCCATGGAGACCCAGTACTTC. Translated, it gives CATSDLRTDPMETQYF.

This clonotype was recorded many times. The chain joins TRBV3-1 to TRBJ2-2; D tentatively reads TRBD1 or TRBD2 (5 bases each). CDR3 length equals 16 residues. CDR1 is LGHDT, CDR2 YNNKEL, per germline (reference sequence). V lost 0 bases, J lost 6 bases, and 14 bases lay in between. The CDR3, as DNA: TGTGCCAGCAGCCAAGATCGAGGGGTTAGGTCCGGGGAGCTGTTTTTT. This encodes CASSQDRGVRSGELFF.

The rearrangement links TRBV20-1 to TRBJ2-7; 8 nucleotides line up with TRBD2. Trimming cost V 0 bases and J 6 bases; bases outside gene matches: 10. The CDR3 is 15 amino acids. Germline V gene sequence: CDR1 DFQATT, CDR2 SNEGSKA (reference sequence). CDR3 region: CSARDLAGGFFEQYF. CDR3 nucleotide sequence: TGCAGTGCTAGAGATCTGGCGGGAGGCTTTTTCGAGCAGTACTTC.

This clonotype was detected ten times or more. This chain links TRBV20-1 with TRBJ2-7; tentatively, D is TRBD1 (6 bases). The ends were cut back, 4 bases at V and 3 bases at J, with 22 bases in the middle. The CDR3 contains 16 residues. Germline CDR1 is DFQATT and CDR2 is SNEGSKA (reference sequence). This CDR3 is CSAMDEGQGTGYEQYF. In DNA form, the CDR3 reads TGCAGTGCTATGGACGAAGGGCAGGGGACGGGCTACGAGCAGTACTTC.

This clonotype was seen repeatedly, ten times or more. The rearrangement links TRBV15 to TRBJ2-2; 12 bases align to TRBD2. Trimming removed 8 bases from V and 1 base from J; junction bases left unmatched: 11. CDR1 is LNHNV, CDR2 YYDKDF, per germline (reference sequence). The CDR3 runs to 18 residues. The CDR3: CATGEPGTSGLNTGELFF. The CDR3 DNA reads as TGTGCCACCGGGGAGCCCGGGACTAGCGGGTTGAACACCGGGGAGCTGTTTTTT.

In its sample, this clonotype was seen many times. This rearrangement joins TRBV27 to TRBJ2-7, with D uncertain. CDR3 length: 15 amino acids. V dropped 3 bases and J dropped 0 bases, with 12 bases sitting between them. The germline gives CDR1 MNHEY, CDR2 SMNVEV (reference sequence). Written as DNA, the CDR3 is TGTGCCAGCAGTTTTAGTGCGGATAGCTCCTACGAGCAGTACTTC. Translation gives CASSFSADSSYEQYF.

This clonotype was counted ten times or more. The CDR3, as DNA: TGTGCCAGCAGTTACACCCGGGACAGGGTTTTTAAGCAGTACTTC. As protein: CASSYTRDRVFKQYF. The rearrangement joins TRBV12-3 or TRBV12-4 to TRBJ2-7; 9 bases fit TRBD1. V lost 4 bases and J lost 8; bases outside the gene matches: 12. The CDR3 covers 15 residues.

As concerns this clonotype: The likely explanation is a read error, given a far larger clone one base away. V is TRBV5-6 and J is TRBJ2-7; D gene ambiguous. Germline CDR1 reads SGHDT; CDR2 reads YYEEEE. The V end was cut by 2 bases, the J end by 0 bases, with 6 bases between. There are 13 residues in the CDR3. The CDR3 nucleotides read TGTGCCAGCAGCTTTGGGGACTCCTACGAGCAGTACTTC. It translates to CASSFGDSYEQYF.

This clonotype occurred many times. This sequence joins TRBV5-1 and TRBJ2-7, with TRBD2 matching 10 bases. Germline lookup yields CDR1 SGHRS and CDR2 YFSETQ. V gave up 5 bases and J gave up 5 bases; unmatched junction bases: 13. The CDR3 is 16 residues long. The CDR3 coding sequence is TGCGCCAGCAGTCTACTAGCGGGAAGGGGGTGGCACGAGCAGTACTTC. This encodes CASSLLAGRGWHEQYF.

Points on this clonotype: A far larger clone is one nucleotide away, so this likely arose from a read error. The V and J genes are TRBV27 and TRBJ2-1; 8 bases map to TRBD1. Trimming took 4 bases from V and 7 from J; bases not matched to a gene: 15. The CDR3 sequence is 17 residues long. Germline V gene sequence: CDR1 MNHEY, CDR2 SMNVEV (reference sequence). The CDR3 is CASSSQLGQGAGNEQFF. CDR3 nucleotide sequence: TGTGCCAGCAGTTCCCAATTGGGCCAGGGGGCTGGTAATGAGCAGTTCTTC.

The CDR3: CASRGSGRALYNEQYF. The CDR3 bases are TGTGCCAGCAGAGGAAGCGGGAGGGCCCTCTACAATGAGCAGTACTTC. The chain recombines TRBV2 with TRBJ2-7; 10 nucleotides match TRBD2. This CDR3 spans 16 amino acids. Per the germline V gene, CDR1 is SNHLY and CDR2 is FYNNEI. Trimming took 6 bases from V and 7 from J; bases not matched to a gene: 15.

V and J are TRBV5-1 and TRBJ2-7, with D tentatively TRBD1 or TRBD2 (5 bases each). The CDR3 contains 15 residues. Trimming cost V 4 bases and J 0 bases, with 14 bases left between them. Per germline, CDR1 SGHRS and CDR2 YFSETQ. CDR3 loop: CASSRGAPSSYEQYF. The DNA of the CDR3 is TGCGCCAGCAGCAGAGGGGCCCCGAGCTCCTACGAGCAGTACTTC.

The sample holds many counts of this clonotype. The J gene is TRBJ1-5, the V gene TRBV2, with 12 bases matching TRBD1. The germline V gene has CDR1 SNHLY and CDR2 FYNNEI. This CDR3 has 15 residues. V lost 6 bases to trimming and J lost 6 bases; unmatched junction nucleotides: 6. CDR3 nucleotide sequence: TGTGCCAGCAGGGGGGGACAGGGGGCTTCTCAGCCCCAGCATTTT. Encoded protein: CASRGGQGASQPQHF.

The chain combines TRBV29-1 with TRBJ1-2; tentatively, D is TRBD1 (5 bases). The CDR3 sequence is 12 residues long. The germline V gene encodes CDR1 SQVTM and CDR2 ANQGSEA. Trimming took off 4 bases at V and 7 bases at J, with 13 bases between the two ends. The CDR3: CSVGYGAFGYTF. The CDR3 nucleotides are TGCAGCGTTGGGTACGGGGCTTTTGGCTACACCTTC.

The table lists this clonotype with many counts. J is TRBJ2-7 and V is TRBV7-2; 7 nucleotides line up with TRBD1. Germline CDR1 reads SGHTA; CDR2 reads FQGNSA. Trimming at V came to 3 bases and at J to 1 base, leaving 12 bases not matched to a gene. The CDR3 is 17 residues long. The CDR3 region has the DNA TGTGCCAGCAGCTTCCGTACCAGGGGGTATGGTTCCTACGAGCAGTACTTC. Translated, it gives CASSFRTRGYGSYEQYF.

The chain employs TRBV6-1 and TRBJ1-1, with no clear D. Germline CDR1 reads MNHNS; CDR2 reads SASEGT. Trimming stripped 6 bases from V and 0 bases from J, with 14 bases between. This CDR3 has 15 residues. The CDR3 DNA sequence: TGTGCCAGCAGGGGCGCCGTCCAGATGAACACTGAAGCTTTCTTT. Protein sequence: CASRGAVQMNTEAFF.

This clonotype has a count of ten or more. The chain recombines TRBV29-1 with TRBJ2-1; TRBD2 aligns across 11 bases. CDR3 length: 14 amino acids. J gave up 8 bases and V 3 bases, and 6 bases lay outside the gene matches. Germline V gene data show CDR1 as SQVTM and CDR2 as ANQGSEA. The CDR3 bases are TGCAGCGTTGAGGGACTAGCGGCTCGGGATGAGCAGTTCTTC. Amino acids: CSVEGLAARDEQFF.

This chain uses TRBV7-2 with TRBJ2-7, with 13 bases matching TRBD2. CDR1 and CDR2 from the germline V gene are SGHTA and FQGNSA. V shed 2 bases, J shed 7 bases, and the junction held 5 bases outside the gene matches. The CDR3 is 15 amino acids. CDR3 residues: CASSLTSGRAWEQYF. The CDR3 nucleotides are TGTGCCAGCAGCTTAACTAGCGGGAGGGCCTGGGAGCAGTACTTC.

This clonotype was recorded at least ten times. The chain has TRBV11-2 and TRBJ1-1, with D unresolved. CDR1 is SGHAT, CDR2 FQNNGV, per germline. Trimming left V 2 bases short and J 3 bases short, with 13 bases between. The CDR3 covers 15 residues. CDR3 nucleotides: TGTGCCAGCAGCTTAACATATAGCCGGGACACTGAAGCTTTCTTT. As protein: CASSLTYSRDTEAFF.

This clonotype was found once. The rearrangement links TRBV29-1 to TRBJ1-2, with 9 bases fitting TRBD1. From germline, CDR1 is SQVTM and CDR2 ANQGSEA. CDR3 length: 12 amino acids. V lost 7 bases and J lost 4; bases outside the gene matches: 4. The CDR3: CSAETGGYGYTF. The CDR3 bases are TGCAGCGCAGAGACAGGGGGCTATGGCTACACCTTC.

This clonotype is a singleton in its sample. The CDR3 sequence is CASSSTRHSYEQYF. The CDR3 DNA reads TGTGCCAGCAGCTCAACTCGACATTCCTACGAGCAGTACTTC. The rearrangement uses TRBV7-9 and TRBJ2-7; no clear D gene. V was cut by 4 bases and J by 1 base, with 11 bases left in between. Germline CDR1 is SEHNR and CDR2 is FQNEAQ (reference sequence). There are 14 residues in the CDR3.

This clonotype was found many times. This chain joins TRBV29-1 and TRBJ1-2; perhaps TRBD1 as D (6 bases). The CDR3 consists of 10 residues. Germline V CDR1 and CDR2: SQVTM, ANQGSEA. Trimming removed 6 bases at V and 11 bases at J, with 13 bases between. The CDR3 DNA reads TGCAGCGTCGAACAGGGCGAGTACACCTTC. The encoded protein is CSVEQGEYTF.

This clonotype was counted between two and nine times. This rearrangement joins TRBV19 to TRBJ1-5; weak D call: TRBD1 (5 bases). The ends were cut back, 7 bases at V and 2 bases at J, with 18 bases in the middle. This CDR3 comprises 16 residues. Germline CDR1 is LNHDA and CDR2 is SQIVND (reference sequence). The CDR3 DNA reads as TGTGCCAGTATCCTTGGGGGGGACGTAGGCAATCAGCCCCAGCATTTT. Encoded protein: CASILGGDVGNQPQHF.

The chain uses TRBV6-2 or TRBV6-3 and TRBJ2-7, with 7 nucleotides matching TRBD1. Germline-derived CDR1 and CDR2 are MNHEY and SVGEGT. V lost 5 bases, J lost 3 bases, and 19 bases stayed unmatched. This CDR3 contains 18 residues. CDR3 region: CASSPFGTASLTHYEQYF. DNA for the CDR3: TGTGCCAGCAGTCCCTTCGGGACAGCTTCTCTCACTCACTACGAGCAGTACTTC.

Only a few counts were recorded for this clonotype. The junction departs from the called germline gene at one end, perhaps through a read error. V usage is TRBV29-1 and J usage is TRBJ1-1; 9 nucleotides line up with TRBD1. The CDR3 length is 16 residues. CDR1 is SQVTM and CDR2 is ANQGSEA in the germline V gene. The CDR3 reads CSVEGFPGQGNTEAFF. In nucleotides, the CDR3 is TGCAGCGTCGAAGGTTTCCCGGGACAGGGAAACACTGAAGCTTTCTTT.

This clonotype was picked up many times. The chain recombines TRBV27 with TRBJ2-1; no definite D call. Germline lookup yields CDR1 MNHEY and CDR2 SMNVEV (reference sequence). The CDR3 length is 15 residues. V lost 3 bases and J 0 bases, leaving 9 bases between the germline ends. The CDR3: CASSFGTLSYNEQFF. The CDR3 bases are TGTGCCAGCAGTTTTGGTACCCTCTCCTACAATGAGCAGTTCTTC.

Ten or more counts support this clonotype. The genes are TRBV3-1 and TRBJ2-1; 12 nucleotides align to TRBD2. CDR3 length: 15 amino acids. Per germline, CDR1 LGHDT and CDR2 YNNKEL (reference sequence). The J segment lost 7 bases and the V segment lost 0 bases, leaving 1 base of the junction unmatched. The CDR3 bases are TGTGCCAGCAGCCAAGACACTAGCGGGAGGAATGAGCAGTTCTTC. This encodes CASSQDTSGRNEQFF.